This passage covers 6 T cell receptor beta chains from one sample sequenced in a study of T cell responses to AZD1222 COVID-19 vaccine. Sequencing was performed with immunoSEQ multiplex PCR; in TCRdb, only in-frame clones are kept and a portion is missing. The sample lists 90,000 to 95,000 clones; 86% were seen once. This sample comprised peripheral blood, obtained on day 0 of AZD1222 vaccination. All receptors come from an adult in good health.

The chain recombines TRBV28 with TRBJ2-7; TRBD1 aligns across 8 bases. CDR3 length: 15 amino acids. Germline assignment: CDR1 MDHEN and CDR2 SYDVKM. The V and J ends lost 6 bases and 3 bases, in that order; junction bases with no gene match: 10. The CDR3 nucleotides are TGTGCCAGCAGATATCCCGACAGGGGCCACTACGAGCAGTACTTC. It codes for CASRYPDRGHYEQYF.

V usage is TRBV28 and J usage is TRBJ2-1; TRBD2 matches 10 bases. V was clipped by 5 bases and J by 9 bases; unmatched bases: 10. Germline V gives CDR1 MDHEN, CDR2 SYDVKM. This CDR3 has 15 residues. CDR3 DNA sequence: TGTGCCAGCAGTCTCCAGCGGGGGGGCAGGGGTGAGCAGTTCTTC. Translating it yields CASSLQRGGRGEQFF.

This chain joins TRBV5-4 and TRBJ2-2; tentatively, D is TRBD1 (6 bases). The CDR3 is made up of 15 amino acids. Between the trimmed V and J ends, which lost 3 bases and 1 base, there was a span of 10 bases. CDR1 is SGHNT, CDR2 YYREEE, per germline (reference sequence). CDR3 residues: CASSWGTLNTGELFF. In nucleotides, the CDR3 is TGTGCCAGCAGCTGGGGGACACTGAACACCGGGGAGCTGTTTTTT.

This chain uses TRBV6-5 with TRBJ1-4; 8 bases align to TRBD1. V lost 6 bases, J lost 7 bases, and 7 bases stayed unmatched. The CDR3 runs to 14 residues. Germline CDR1 and CDR2: MNHEY and SVGAGI. CDR3: CASRPTGGSEKLFF. Written as DNA, the CDR3 is TGTGCCAGCAGGCCCACAGGGGGGAGTGAAAAACTGTTTTTT.

The chain combines TRBV4-2 with TRBJ1-2; 8 bases agree with TRBD1. The CDR3 consists of 13 residues. Per germline, CDR1 LGHNA and CDR2 YNFKEQ. V lost 1 base to trimming and J lost 8 bases; unmatched junction nucleotides: 3. Here the CDR3 DNA reads TGTGCCAGCAGCCAAGTGACAGGGGAGGGCTACACCTTC. It encodes CASSQVTGEGYTF.

V usage is TRBV5-1 and J usage is TRBJ1-6; weak D call: TRBD1 (5 bases). Germline loops: CDR1 SGHRS, CDR2 YFSETQ. This CDR3 is 16 amino acids long. The V and J ends lost 5 bases and 0 bases respectively, with 12 bases between them. Here the CDR3 reads CASSMGESSYNSPLHF. As DNA, the CDR3 is TGCGCCAGCAGTATGGGGGAGAGCTCCTATAATTCACCCCTCCACTTT.